One TCR beta chain is described in this entry. At least ten counts were recorded for this clonotype. This receptor's antigen is unknown. No base quality values were provided; no much bigger clone lies one nucleotide off. The data were obtained in a study of blood T cells in healthy people across ages (dated by TCRdb to about 2015). Looking at the study overall: In model experiments, template switching captured about one uniquely barcoded TCR beta cDNA molecule for every two T cells. Four age groups were formed from the donors: young (average approximately 15 years), middle-aged (just under 40), aged (62) and long-lived (roughly 81). Two additional independent replicas of 1 million unique cDNA reads from the same blood draw were analyzed for two donors (one aged 18 to 30 and one aged 80 or older). Using deep sequencing normalized with unique cDNA molecular identifiers, the study measured how TCR beta repertoire diversity changes with age. To avoid experimental bias, donors of different ages were distributed randomly across sequencing lanes.

Systemically healthy Caucasian individuals from Russia, roughly 40 in total and aged about 6 to 95 years, were included as donors. About 9.8 milliliters of peripheral blood were drawn from each donor into EDTA-treated Vacutainer tubes. Ficoll-Paque density-gradient centrifugation was used to isolate PBMCs, with at least 6 million obtained per sample. Trizol reagent was used to extract total RNA from the PBMCs, yielding at least 5.5 micrograms per sample. The percentages of naive CD45RAhigh/CD27high T cells were determined by flow cytometry on a PBMC aliquot from every donor. V and J lose 6 bases and 3 bases, and a span of 15 bases separates them. Including the terminal cysteine and phenylalanine, the CDR3 comprises 13 residues. The entry retains the CDR3 DNA only, 39 bases that are in frame from base 1. In the germline V gene, CDR1 corresponds to SQVTM and CDR2 to ANQGSEA. Libraries were made using 5' RACE. Sequenced on an Illumina HiSeq 2500. The second PCR ran for about 6 to 12 cycles and used a J-beta primer mix along with a sample-barcoded 5' primer. A template-switch 5' adaptor carrying 12 random nucleotides introduced a unique molecular identifier onto each TCR beta cDNA molecule. Each sample yielded at least 2.5 million CDR3-containing paired-end reads. First-strand cDNA was synthesized from all RNA with the Mint cDNA synthesis kit, primed by a TRBC-specific oligonucleotide. Following uracil-DNA glycosylase treatment, a first 18-cycle PCR with universal primers M1SS and BC2_uni_R was performed on all cDNA. On the study's bioinformatics: Normalization of each sample was performed by random selection of 1 million high-quality reads, each carrying a distinct molecular identifier. Reads sharing molecular identifiers were discarded rather than binned into consensus sequences. MiTCR, run with a Q25 quality threshold and the strictest error-elimination algorithm, handled CDR3 identification, clonotype clustering and error correction. A nonparametric unseen species model with Euler transformation was used to estimate lower-bound total TCR beta diversity. TCRdb trimmed the raw reads at Q25, called clones with MiXCR and kept productive beta chains. Rows with one shared CDR3 protein collapse into an entry with the most common genes and DNA. These V and J calls originate from TCRdb's pipeline instead of the authors' own analysis. This sample holds approximately 600,000 distinct CDR3 sequences; around three fifths were observed only once. The top ten clones comprise over 30% of the sample.

Study-wide findings and limitations: Because profiling used bulk unsorted PBMCs, naive and antigen-experienced compartments could not be compared conclusively. Compared with the aged group, more naive CD4+ T cells, fewer expanded clones and increased TCR diversity were shown by the long-lived group, suggesting age selection. As age increased, observed TCR beta diversity per million T cells dropped in a roughly linear way, and a significant reduction was already evident by age approximately 40. The CMV infection status of donors was not known, potentially confounding age-related changes in expanded clonotypes. The percentage of naive T cells measured by flow cytometry correlated strongly with observed TCR beta diversity. Estimates of total diversity based on one million sequenced T cells were regarded as lower bounds and as underestimates.

The sequence joins TRBV29-1 to TRBJ2-7, with a weak D call of TRBD2 (6 bases match). This TCR came from a man in his 60s in good health. Sequencing was done on a sample of blood. The CDR3 region reads CSVQLGTVYEQYF. The DNA reads as follows: TGCAGCGTCCAACTGGGGACTGTCTACGAGCAGTACTTC.